Below, one T cell receptor (beta chain) is given with its context. Its antigen is not known. The CDR3 covers 16 residues. The V end was cut by 5 bases, the J end by 5 bases, with 18 bases between. Germline V gene lookup returns CDR1 LNHDA and CDR2 SQIVND (reference sequence). The source of the sample is a study of siplizumab effects on memory and regulatory T cells. Notes on the study in general: Controls had approximately 27% Treg-derived mappable alloreactive CD4+ clones on average, versus approximately 70% with siplizumab.

Method: immunoSEQ multiplex PCR; TCRdb's copy keeps in-frame clones and lacks some. This table holds about 91,000 clones, 93% found once. Sequencing was performed on CD8+ T cells sorted from blood. The receptor's source is a human donor in good health. The chain couples TRBV19 to TRBJ2-2; perhaps D is TRBD1 or TRBD2 (6 bases each). CDR3 protein: CASSWGRGAGTGELFF. The CDR3 DNA reads TGTGCCAGTAGTTGGGGGCGGGGAGCGGGTACCGGGGAGCTGTTTTTT.